This T cell receptor (beta chain) was captured by sequencing in a study of glioma-infiltrating T cells after dendritic cell vaccination. Germline CDR1 KGHSH, CDR2 LQKENI. With 2 bases clipped from V and 6 bases from J, the junction kept 7 bases outside the gene matches. CDR3 length: 16 amino acids. The time point denotes: after dendritic cell vaccination, including at tumor progression/relapse. Profiling relied on immunoSEQ multiplex PCR, and the TCRdb table lists in-frame clones only, not all of them. Of over 80,000 clones in the sample, 75% to 90% were seen once. Specimen: blood, collected after dendritic cell vaccination. The chain has TRBV18 and TRBJ2-1, with 10 bases matching TRBD2. The TCR comes from a human donor with glioblastoma. The CDR3 DNA is TGTGCCAGCTCACCAAAGAGCGGGGGGGCAAGCAATGAGCAGTTCTTC. Translating it yields CASSPKSGGASNEQFF.